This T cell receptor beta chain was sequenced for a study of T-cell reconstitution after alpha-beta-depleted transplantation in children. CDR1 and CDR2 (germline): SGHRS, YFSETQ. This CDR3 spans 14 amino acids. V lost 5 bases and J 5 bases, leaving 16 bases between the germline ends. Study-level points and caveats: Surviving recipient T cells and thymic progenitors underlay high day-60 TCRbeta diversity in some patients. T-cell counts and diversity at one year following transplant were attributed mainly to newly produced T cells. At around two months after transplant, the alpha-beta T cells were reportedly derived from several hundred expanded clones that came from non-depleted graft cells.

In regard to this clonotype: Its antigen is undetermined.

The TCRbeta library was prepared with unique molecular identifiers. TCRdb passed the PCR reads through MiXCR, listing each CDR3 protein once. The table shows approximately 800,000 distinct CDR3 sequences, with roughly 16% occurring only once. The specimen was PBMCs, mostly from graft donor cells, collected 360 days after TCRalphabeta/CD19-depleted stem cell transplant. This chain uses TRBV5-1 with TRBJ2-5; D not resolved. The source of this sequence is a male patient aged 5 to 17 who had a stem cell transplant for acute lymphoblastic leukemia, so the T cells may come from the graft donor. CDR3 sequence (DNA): TGCGCCAGCAGTGCCCAGAGTGTCCCCGAGACCCAGTACTTC. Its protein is CASSAQSVPETQYF.